Listed below are T cell receptor beta chains from one sample, sequenced in a study of blood T cell repertoires in COVID-19. The assay was immunoSEQ multiplex PCR, and TCRdb's table has in-frame clones only and misses some. The sample lists some 290,000 clones, roughly 88% seen once, with roughly 2.9% in the top ten. The specimen was peripheral blood. The receptors here all came from a young woman with COVID-19, enrolled during active disease. Each CDR3 is given without its conserved first and last residue.

v_call cdr3_aa
TRBV30 ACSRGFPTMNTEAF
TRBV6-5 ASTLAGGPRETQY
TRBV19 AANSGNGGEQF
TRBV9 ASSVDGTGQYEQY
TRBV3-1/TRBV3-2 ASSQSGGGRAGAADTQY
TRBV19 ASSREELTPVMGSYSYNEQF
TRBV14 ASSQGPEAF
TRBV25-1 ASSGPGTANTEAF
TRBV10-2 ASSEDRVQPQH
TRBV7-9 ASSLVRSREQY
TRBV7-9 ASSLETGPISTDTQY
TRBV7-2 ASSFGPGGVTEAF
TRBV30 AWSVDRAGNGYT
TRBV2 ASSAWGQSNQPQH
TRBV5-1 ASSDRGRTEAF
TRBV6-2/TRBV6-3 ASSYWGTADYEQY
TRBV11-3 ASSAGLAAYNEQF
TRBV4-1 ASSQDGTGRNQPQH
TRBV5-4 ASSFQIGVDEQY
TRBV29-1 SVAPRQRSNTEAF
TRBV11-2 ASSLGGMSGRAYEQY
TRBV7-2 ASSPDRGDTQY
TRBV29-1 SVDRFPEAF
TRBV19 ASTPRGSYGNTIY
TRBV18 ASSPRQGKEMNTEAF
TRBV7-2 ASSSSGQGSSPLH
TRBV9 ASSAGQGDYEQY
TRBV5-1 ASSLTSGRSYEQY
TRBV19 ASSRGRGDYEQY
TRBV11-2 ASSLGFLNTEAF
TRBV27 ASSPTGTAPYGYT
TRBV30 AWSDSLNTEAF
TRBV24-1 ATSARTSGYNEQF
TRBV6-5 ATLNRDTLGEQY
TRBV3-1/TRBV3-2 ASSLTGGGTGELF
TRBV28 ASTPRRGHTQY
TRBV7-9 ASSATGRGAYEQY
TRBV14 ASSQVGGMNTEAF
TRBV2 ASTLADNPRIQETQY
TRBV19 ASSITSGRETQY
TRBV4-1 ASSQREIVGTNEKLF
TRBV5-1 ASSLETGTTEAF
TRBV11-2 ASSLAWTGGTEAF
TRBV12-3/TRBV12-4 ASSRHPERGYT
TRBV2 ASKPGQRDNEQF
TRBV29-1 SVPTSYRQETQY
TRBV29-1 SVATVSYEQY
TRBV19 ASSVQGGQPQH
TRBV5-4 ASSLWGVGQGNIRENGYT
TRBV19 ASSLGDSGSRADTQY
TRBV10-1 ASSDPPSPNTGELF
TRBV7-9 ASSSQQGNEQF
TRBV6-6 ASSDRQGEKLF
TRBV7-2 ASSQMTGVGQPQH
TRBV5-4 ASSSWTGQETQY
TRBV19 ASTLGDEKLF
TRBV29-1 SVVNRENYGYT
TRBV5-6 ASSFRGSNQPQH
TRBV7-9 ASSFETGTEAF
TRBV7-9 ASSPDPGQGADTQY